Sequencing of this TCR beta chain was carried out in a study of blood T cell repertoires in COVID-19. Study overall: Samples of COVID-19 (acute and convalescent) were obtained from the United States, Italy and Spain.

Participants spanned ages about 18 to 90 years and resided in some 22 US areas. Allocation to cohorts depended on clinical history reported by the participants. Two negative PCRs, clearance, or symptom resolution were required of recovered Cohort 3 donors. Germline V lookup: CDR1 MNHEY, CDR2 SMNVEV (reference sequence). The length of the CDR3 is 14 residues. The trim removed 5 bases at V and 8 bases at J, leaving 9 bases unmatched. TCRdb's copy holds only in-frame clones and misses some; the assay was immunoSEQ multiplex PCR. Among around 130,000 clones listed, roughly 87% were seen once. This chain connects TRBV27 to TRBJ1-2; 9 bases are shared with TRBD1. Sequencing was done on a sample of PBMCs or T cells enriched from blood (not recorded which). The receptor comes from a man between 25 and 39 years old who had recovered from COVID-19. The CDR3 DNA sequence: TGTGCCAGCAGTGCAACAGGGGGCCTCGGCGGCTACACCTTC. Translation: CASSATGGLGGYTF.